The source of this T cell receptor beta chain is a study of blood T cells in healthy people across ages. A second about 6 to 12 cycle PCR used barcoded and J-beta primers. TCRdb passed the 5' RACE reads through MiXCR, listing each CDR3 protein once. This sample yields about 1 million distinct CDR3 sequences, of which 35% to 55% are seen a single time; 15% to 20% belongs to the top ten. Study conclusions and caveats: There was no known CMV status for donors, so expanded clonotype changes were possibly confounded. Higher diversity and more naive CD4+ cells were features of long-lived donors, compared to aged donors.

This clonotype was recorded a few times. Its antigen is still unknown. The CDR3 sequence is 16 residues long. Trimming took off 4 bases at V and 0 bases at J, with 12 bases between the two ends. The receptor was isolated from a woman between 55 and 75 years old in good health. The specimen was blood. This rearrangement joins TRBV12-3 or TRBV12-4 to TRBJ2-2, with TRBD1 as a possible D gene (6 bases). The CDR3 DNA is TGTGCCAGCAGTTCCCTAGGGGGAGCGAACACCGGGGAGCTGTTTTTT. It translates to CASSSLGGANTGELFF.